A selection of T cell receptor beta chains follows, all from one sample in a study of graft-versus-host responses after intestinal transplantation. Clones were read by immunoSEQ multiplex PCR, and TCRdb kept only the in-frame ones, dropping some. The table lists about 61,000 clones, 90% to 95% of them singletons, with 0.38% in the top ten. These receptors have no known antigen. Source: unstimulated CD4+ T cells sorted from spleen or lymph node cells, taken before transplant. These receptors were collected from a human donor who was the organ donor for an intestinal transplant. Both conserved end residues are part of each CDR3. A D gene is named only where the DNA matches it firmly. Some rows mark clone size as missing; the rest say once, few, many or name a class of expanded clone.

d_call	v_call	j_call	clone_size	cdr3_aa	cdr3_nt
.	TRBV11-2	TRBJ2-3	.	CASSRVLTGIDTQYF	TGTGCCAGCAGCCGCGTCCTAACAGGGATAGATACGCAGTATTTT
TRBD2	TRBV4-3	TRBJ2-7	.	CASSPENGGAYEQYF	TGCGCCAGCAGCCCAGAAAACGGGGGGGCCTACGAGCAGTACTTC
.	TRBV29-1	TRBJ2-5	.	CSLGLGKETQYF	TGCAGCCTTGGCTTGGGGAAAGAGACCCAGTACTTC
.	TRBV6-6	TRBJ1-2	.	CASTSDRLGYTF	TGTGCCAGCACCTCCGACAGGCTTGGCTACACCTTC
.	TRBV2	TRBJ1-5	.	CASSAGWQPQHF	TGTGCCAGCAGTGCAGGGTGGCAGCCCCAGCATTTT
.	TRBV11-2	TRBJ2-7	.	CASSHSYEQYF	TGTGCCAGCAGCCACTCCTACGAGCAGTACTTC
.	TRBV11-2	TRBJ2-3	.	CASSLVGPRGDTQYF	TGTGCCAGCAGCTTAGTAGGACCCCGGGGGGATACGCAGTATTTT
TRBD1	TRBV7-2	TRBJ1-5	.	CASSLEGGPNQPQHF	TGTGCCAGCAGCTTAGAAGGGGGCCCCAATCAGCCCCAGCATTTT
.	TRBV7-3	TRBJ2-1	once	CASSLMGRGAGANNEQFF	TGTGCCAGCAGCCTTATGGGACGTGGGGCGGGGGCCAACAATGAGCAGTTCTTC
.	TRBV2	TRBJ2-3	.	CARKEGISTDTQYF	TGTGCCAGGAAGGAGGGGATTTCCACAGATACGCAGTATTTT
TRBD1	TRBV5-8	TRBJ1-6	few	CASSLGQGENSPLHF	TGTGCCAGCAGCTTGGGACAGGGTGAAAATTCACCCCTCCACTTT
.	TRBV5-4	TRBJ2-6	.	CASSQGTGANVLTF	TGTGCCAGCAGTCAGGGAACTGGGGCCAACGTCCTGACTTTC
.	TRBV5-5	TRBJ2-7	once	CASSLLLLTYEQYF	TGTGCCAGCAGCTTATTGCTACTAACCTACGAGCAGTACTTC
TRBD1	TRBV6-6	TRBJ1-4	few	CASRRDRVKGNEKLFF	TGTGCCAGCAGACGGGACAGGGTAAAGGGGAATGAAAAACTGTTTTTT
.	TRBV7-9	TRBJ1-5	.	CASSPDGDQPQHF	TGTGCCAGCAGCCCGGATGGGGATCAGCCCCAGCATTTT
TRBD1	TRBV5-1	TRBJ2-7	.	CASSFQQGAYEQYF	TGCGCCAGCAGCTTTCAACAGGGGGCCTACGAGCAGTACTTC
.	TRBV5-1	TRBJ1-2	.	CASANQGTYGYTF	TGCGCCAGTGCTAACCAGGGGACCTATGGCTACACCTTC
TRBD1	TRBV6-7	TRBJ1-2	.	CASSLRTGSYGYTF	TGTGCCAGCAGTCTCCGGACAGGGTCGTATGGCTACACCTTC
TRBD1	TRBV7-2	TRBJ2-2	.	CASSLVGTGENTGELFF	TGTGCCAGCAGCTTAGTAGGGACAGGGGAGAACACCGGGGAGCTGTTTTTT
TRBD1	TRBV7-2	TRBJ1-2	.	CASSSAAGTAYGYTF	TGTGCCAGCAGCTCGGCCGCCGGGACAGCCTATGGCTACACCTTC
.	TRBV9	TRBJ2-3	.	CASTGDATDTQYF	TGTGCCAGCACCGGGGACGCCACAGATACGCAGTATTTT
TRBD2	TRBV14	TRBJ2-2	.	CASRPSGTGELFF	TGTGCCAGCAGACCTAGCGGGACCGGGGAGCTGTTTTTT